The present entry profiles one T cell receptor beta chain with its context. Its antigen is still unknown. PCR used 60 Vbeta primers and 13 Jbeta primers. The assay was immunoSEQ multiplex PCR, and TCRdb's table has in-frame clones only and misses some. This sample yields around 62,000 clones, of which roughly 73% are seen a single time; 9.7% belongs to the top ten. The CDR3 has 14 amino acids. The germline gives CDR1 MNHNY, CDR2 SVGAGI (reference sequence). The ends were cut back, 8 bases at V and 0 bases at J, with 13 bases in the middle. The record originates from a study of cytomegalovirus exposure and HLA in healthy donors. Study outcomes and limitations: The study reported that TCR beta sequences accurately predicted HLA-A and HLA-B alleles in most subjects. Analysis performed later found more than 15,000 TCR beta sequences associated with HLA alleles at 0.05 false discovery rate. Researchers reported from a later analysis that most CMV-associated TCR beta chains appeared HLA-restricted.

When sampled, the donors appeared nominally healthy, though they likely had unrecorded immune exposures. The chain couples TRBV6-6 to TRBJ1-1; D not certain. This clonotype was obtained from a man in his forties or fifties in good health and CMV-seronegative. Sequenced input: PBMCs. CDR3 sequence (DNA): TGTGCCAGCCAGGATGGCGTCATGAACACTGAAGCTTTCTTT. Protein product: CASQDGVMNTEAFF.